Listed below are T cell receptor beta chains from one sample, sequenced in a study of CXCR3-negative and CXCR3-positive naive CD8 T cells. Reprocessing the 5' RACE reads, TCRdb reports a single entry for every CDR3 protein and omits DNA. This specimen shows about 8,000 distinct CDR3 sequences; the ten leading clones hold about 1%. Material: naive CXCR3- CD8+ T cells from blood. Receptors originate from a human donor in good health. Some clones in this sample may be carry-over from other donors' samples. CDR3s include the opening cysteine and the closing phenylalanine or tryptophan. Clone size is shown for a subset of rows, as once, few, many or a class of expanded clone.

medium-sized,TRBJ2-1,TRBV6-6,CASSHRDPSSEQFF
-,TRBJ2-3,TRBV12-3/TRBV12-4,CASTLLAEDDTKYF
medium-sized,TRBJ2-1,TRBV11-1,CASSPEATSGRYEQFF
-,TRBJ2-1,TRBV29-1,CSVEPLLYNEQFF
medium-sized,TRBJ1-2,TRBV4-2,CASSQESRQAINYGYTF
-,TRBJ2-1,TRBV19,CASSIDLSIYNEQFF
medium-sized,TRBJ2-2,TRBV11-2,CASSSLDGENTGELFF
medium-sized,TRBJ1-1,TRBV7-9,CASSLQTPKNTEAFF
medium-sized,TRBJ2-6,TRBV7-9,CAFAGANVLTF
medium-sized,TRBJ1-1,TRBV29-1,CSARQGEQTEAFF
medium-sized,TRBJ2-3,TRBV2,CASKSLSTDTQYF
-,TRBJ2-1,TRBV7-9,CASSSLTTLASNSYNEQFF
-,TRBJ2-5,TRBV7-6,CASSFGAEARTQETQYF
-,TRBJ2-7,TRBV6-6,CASSYSTSGERGEQYF
-,TRBJ2-7,TRBV28,CASLGTSGLPYEQYF
medium-sized,TRBJ2-1,TRBV20-1,CSARVNGNEQFF
medium-sized,TRBJ2-1,TRBV6-5,CASSSDGGSNNEQFF
-,TRBJ2-2,TRBV20-1,CSATTGLAGGTGELFF
-,TRBJ2-2,TRBV6-5,CASSEPGANTGELFF
-,TRBJ2-3,TRBV4-3,CASSQGTSGRTDTQYF
medium-sized,TRBJ2-7,TRBV6-6,CASSPAGLAAEQYF
-,TRBJ1-2,TRBV20-1,CSAFRDSGYTF
-,TRBJ2-3,TRBV7-9,CASTPMSGRADTQYF
-,TRBJ2-7,TRBV9,CASSPRTESYEQYF
-,TRBJ1-5,TRBV10-3,CAIGQENQPQHF
medium-sized,TRBJ2-1,TRBV29-1,CSAAGLAGHNEQFF
medium-sized,TRBJ2-1,TRBV12-3/TRBV12-4,CASSPLLASINEQFF
medium-sized,TRBJ2-5,TRBV5-1,CASSPLGGSPETQYF
-,TRBJ2-3,TRBV11-2,CASSLEMAGGFTDTQYF
-,TRBJ2-7,TRBV20-1,CSAKGARYEQYF
-,TRBJ2-1,TRBV28,CASSTPGGRQYNEQFF
medium-sized,TRBJ2-5,TRBV6-1,CASTGTSGPTLETQYF
medium-sized,TRBJ1-1,TRBV11-2,CASSLASGVNTEAFF
medium-sized,TRBJ2-7,TRBV7-3,CASSPIAGGTYEQYF
-,TRBJ2-2,TRBV6-5,CASSYTRTGELFF
-,TRBJ2-5,TRBV29-1,CSVEGTAELETQYF
medium-sized,TRBJ2-1,TRBV9,CASSLRDGYNEQFF
-,TRBJ2-7,TRBV6-2/TRBV6-3,CASTDSAYEQYF
-,TRBJ2-1,TRBV2,CASSEYSFIGDEQFF
medium-sized,TRBJ2-3,TRBV5-1,CASSLAFDTQYF
-,TRBJ2-1,TRBV29-1,CSVEDARRQFF
-,TRBJ1-2,TRBV20-1,CSARDSFGNGYTF
-,TRBJ2-1,TRBV20-1,CSARRPGQEYNEQFF
-,TRBJ2-5,TRBV7-7,CASSDPGQGDETQYF
medium-sized,TRBJ1-5,TRBV20-1,CSARDESRFIRNQHF
medium-sized,TRBJ2-7,TRBV13,CASSLYSSYEQYF
-,TRBJ1-1,TRBV20-1,CSAKSDSKTEAFF
-,TRBJ2-7,TRBV28,CASSSIDGGLAINEQYF
-,TRBJ2-1,TRBV27,CASSYDMGSYNEQFF
-,TRBJ2-2,TRBV12-3/TRBV12-4,CASTIAGGHTGELFF
-,TRBJ1-1,TRBV7-9,CASSLGEKAFF
-,TRBJ2-7,TRBV28,CASSTYSGLAGLEQYF
medium-sized,TRBJ1-1,TRBV29-1,CSVDPDYKENTEAFF
-,TRBJ2-1,TRBV20-1,CSIPKKRRDSYNEQFF
-,TRBJ1-1,TRBV3-1,CASSPGDSGTEAFF
medium-sized,TRBJ2-2,TRBV4-1,CASSQDPGELFF
-,TRBJ2-1,TRBV19,CASSIVVSGNNEQFF